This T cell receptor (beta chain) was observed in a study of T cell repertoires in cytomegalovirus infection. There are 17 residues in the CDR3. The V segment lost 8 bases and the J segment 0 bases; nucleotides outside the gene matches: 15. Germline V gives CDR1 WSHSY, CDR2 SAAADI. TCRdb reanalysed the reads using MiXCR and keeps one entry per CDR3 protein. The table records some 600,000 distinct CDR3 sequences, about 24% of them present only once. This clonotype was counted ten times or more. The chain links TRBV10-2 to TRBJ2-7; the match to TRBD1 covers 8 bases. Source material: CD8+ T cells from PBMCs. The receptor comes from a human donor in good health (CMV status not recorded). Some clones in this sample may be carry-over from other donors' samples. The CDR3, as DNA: TGCGCCAGCGGTTCCGGACAGGGACCCCGTAGCTCCTACGAGCAGTACTTC. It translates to CASGSGQGPRSSYEQYF.